The 15 T cell receptor beta chains reported below all come from one sample, sequenced in a study of blood T cell repertoires in COVID-19. The protocol was immunoSEQ multiplex PCR, while the TCRdb copy is restricted to in-frame clones and leaves out a portion. The sample comprises roughly 80,000 clones, around 80% of which are singletons, and 5.8% rests with the top ten. The sequenced material came from peripheral blood. These receptors all stem from a man in his sixties with active or convalescent COVID-19.

This sequence joins TRBV2 and TRBJ1-5, with 7 bases matching TRBD1. The trim removed 6 bases at V and 1 base at J, leaving 3 bases unmatched. CDR1 and CDR2 (germline): SNHLY, FYNNEI. The CDR3 is 14 residues long. The CDR3 nucleotides read TGTGCCAGCAGCTGGGGACAGAGCAATCAGCCCCAGCATTTT. Protein product: CASSWGQSNQPQHF. The variable domain in full, completed from reference TRBV2 and TRBJ1-5, reads EPEVTQTPSHQVTQMGQEVILRCVPISNHLYFYWYRQILGQKVEFLVSFYNNEISEKSEIFDDQFSVERPDGSNFTLKIRSTKLEDSAMYFCASSWGQSNQPQHFGDGTRLSIL.

V is TRBV19 and J is TRBJ1-2; tentative D call: TRBD1 (6 bases). V shed 5 bases and J shed 4 bases, with 14 bases lying between them. Looked up from germline, CDR1 is LNHDA and CDR2 is SQIVND (reference sequence). This CDR3 has 14 residues. This CDR3 is CASSFLQGPYGYTF. As DNA, the CDR3 is TGTGCCAGTAGTTTCTTACAGGGTCCCTATGGCTACACCTTC. The full variable domain, rest sourced from reference TRBV19 and TRBJ1-2, is DGGITQSPKYLFRKEGQNVTLSCEQNLNHDAMYWYRQDPGQGLRLIYYSQIVNDFQKGDIAEGYSVSREKKESFPLTVTSAQKNPTAFYLCASSFLQGPYGYTFGSGTRLTVV.

This chain uses TRBV29-1 with TRBJ1-1; 11 nucleotides line up with TRBD1. The germline V gene has CDR1 SQVTM and CDR2 ANQGSEA. V lost 6 bases and J lost 0; bases outside the gene matches: 3. The CDR3 sequence is 14 residues long. The CDR3 is CSVGTGGVNTEAFF. CDR3 nucleotide sequence: TGCAGCGTAGGGACAGGGGGGGTGAACACTGAAGCTTTCTTT. Combining the CDR3 with reference TRBV29-1 and TRBJ1-1 gives the whole variable domain SAVISQKPSRDICQRGTSLTIQCQVDSQVTMMFWYRQQPGQSLTLIATANQGSEATYESGFVIDKFPISRPNLTFSTLTVSNMSPEDSSIYLCSVGTGGVNTEAFFGQGTRLTVV.

The table lists this clone with a count of one. The chain carries TRBV30 and TRBJ1-1; D might be TRBD1 (5 bases). Germline CDR1 reads GTSNPN; CDR2 reads SVGIG (reference sequence). CDR3 length: 12 residues. Between the trimmed V and J ends, which lost 6 bases and 3 bases, there was a span of 11 bases. Written as DNA, the CDR3 is TGTGCCTGTTCTACAGGTTACACTGAAGCTTTCTTT. This sequence encodes CACSTGYTEAFF.

The V and J genes are TRBV24-1 and TRBJ1-6; tentative D call: TRBD1 (6 bases). This CDR3 comprises 17 residues. Germline V gene lookup returns CDR1 KGHDR and CDR2 SFDVKD. The V gene lost 8 bases and the J gene lost 4 bases, with 20 bases spanning the gap. As DNA, the CDR3 is TGTGCCACCAACCTACTTCAGGGGACGGAATATAATTCACCCCTCCACTTT. It yields the protein CATNLLQGTEYNSPLHF.

The chain couples TRBV19 to TRBJ2-5; 8 nucleotides line up with TRBD2. J was trimmed by 5 bases and V by 5 bases; bases with no gene match: 1. Germline-derived CDR1 and CDR2 are LNHDA and SQIVND (reference sequence). The CDR3 consists of 12 residues. Here the CDR3 DNA reads TGTGCCAGTAGTTCGGGGGGGGAGACCCAGTACTTC. Translating gives CASSSGGETQYF.

This clone was seen more than once but under ten times. The chain has TRBV2 and TRBJ1-1, with unresolved D. V was shortened by 7 bases and J by 0 bases, with 9 bases between the two germline ends. The CDR3 has 13 amino acids. Germline V gene data show CDR1 as SNHLY and CDR2 as FYNNEI. CDR3 in DNA: TGTGCCAGCAACCCGAGGTTGAACACTGAAGCTTTCTTT. Its translation is CASNPRLNTEAFF.

The rearrangement joins TRBV15 to TRBJ1-2; 9 bases align to TRBD1. CDR1 and CDR2 (germline): LNHNV, YYDKDF (reference sequence). This CDR3 contains 13 residues. V lost 3 bases, J lost 8 bases, and 4 bases stayed unmatched. Written as DNA, the CDR3 is TGTGCCACCAGCAGGGACAGGGGTCTCGGCTACACCTTC. It specifies CATSRDRGLGYTF.

The chain combines TRBV29-1 with TRBJ1-1; D is ambiguous. Germline CDR1 reads SQVTM; CDR2 reads ANQGSEA. V was cut by 4 bases and J by 5 bases, with 11 bases left in between. The CDR3 covers 12 residues. The CDR3 region is CSVVGRRTEAFF. CDR3 nucleotide sequence: TGCAGCGTTGTGGGCAGACGTACTGAAGCTTTCTTT. Using reference TRBV29-1 and TRBJ1-1 for the parts outside the CDR3, the full variable domain is SAVISQKPSRDICQRGTSLTIQCQVDSQVTMMFWYRQQPGQSLTLIATANQGSEATYESGFVIDKFPISRPNLTFSTLTVSNMSPEDSSIYLCSVVGRRTEAFFGQGTRLTVV.

V usage is TRBV30 and J usage is TRBJ2-3; D possibly corresponds to TRBD1 (5 bases). The V gene's germline CDR1 is GTSNPN and CDR2 SVGIG (reference sequence). CDR3 size: 14 residues. V shed 2 bases and J shed 0 bases, with 9 bases lying between them. The CDR3, as DNA: TGTGCCTGGAGTAGTGGACATAGCACAGATACGCAGTATTTT. Translated, it gives CAWSSGHSTDTQYF.

The chain has TRBV29-1 and TRBJ2-5, with D perhaps TRBD2 (5 bases). V lost 5 bases, J lost 5 bases, and 12 bases lay in between. CDR3 size: 12 residues. The V gene's germline CDR1 is SQVTM and CDR2 ANQGSEA. This CDR3 reads CSVRTHTETQYF. Written as DNA, the CDR3 is TGCAGCGTTCGGACTCACACGGAGACCCAGTACTTC.

The rearrangement uses TRBV9 and TRBJ1-4, with 8 positions matching TRBD1. Germline V lookup: CDR1 SGDLS, CDR2 YYNGEE. The CDR3 is made up of 18 amino acids. The J segment lost 6 bases and the V segment lost 4 bases, leaving 17 bases of the junction unmatched. The CDR3 bases are TGTGCCAGCAGCCCTTCCGGACAGGGAGAGTTGGAGGATGAAAAACTGTTTTTT. Its translation: CASSPSGQGELEDEKLFF. Looking up the rest from reference TRBV9 and TRBJ1-4 gives the full variable domain: DSGVTQTPKHLITATGQRVTLRCSPRSGDLSVYWYQQSLDQGLQFLIQYYNGEERAKGNILERFSAQQFPDLHSELNLSSLELGDSALYFCASSPSGQGELEDEKLFFGSGTQLSVL.

This chain links TRBV5-6 with TRBJ1-1; D is unclear. There are 14 residues in the CDR3. V dropped 2 bases and J dropped 0 bases, with 8 bases sitting between them. Germline V CDR1 and CDR2: SGHDT, YYEEEE. The chain's CDR3 is CASSFLSVNTEAFF. In DNA form, the CDR3 reads TGTGCCAGCAGCTTTCTTTCAGTGAACACTGAAGCTTTCTTT.

Only a few counts were recorded for this clone. The gene calls are TRBV3-1 (or the pseudogene TRBV3-2) and TRBJ1-1, with TRBD1 as a possible D gene (5 bases). Germline V lookup: CDR1 LGHDT, CDR2 YNNKEL (reference sequence). With 0 bases removed from V and 5 bases from J, the gap between germline ends came to 16 bases. The CDR3 extends over 16 amino acids. CDR3 amino acids: CASSQERGEGRTEAFF. The DNA for the CDR3 is TGTGCCAGCAGCCAAGAGAGAGGGGAGGGACGGACTGAAGCTTTCTTT.

This chain joins TRBV10-3 and TRBJ1-6; TRBD1 matches at 9 bases. Germline loops: CDR1 ENHRY, CDR2 SYGVKD. V lost 6 bases, J lost 10 bases, and 10 bases stayed unmatched. CDR3 length equals 15 residues. CDR3 loop: CAIRRDRERESPLHF. The CDR3 DNA follows: TGTGCCATCAGAAGGGACAGGGAACGGGAGTCACCCCTCCACTTT.